This T cell receptor beta chain is drawn from a study of neurological immune-mediated disorders. The table lists this clonotype with many counts. Its antigen is not identified. Time point noted: technical triplicate 3. Findings and caveats of the study: No CDR3 amino acid sequences were shared by expanded clones across subjects, suggesting private repertoires in all groups. The most TCR clonal expansion was seen in HTLV-1-associated myelopathy, and the least was seen in multiple sclerosis, which fell below healthy controls.

As for the cDNA, it was generated by 5'RACE with 10-nucleotide random UMIs. A single run covered 15-18 subjects with over 190 million TCR-beta sequences. Each CDR3 protein gets one entry after TCRdb re-called the 5' RACE reads with MiXCR. In the table there are about 42,000 distinct CDR3 sequences, roughly 21% of which are singletons. The V segment lost 4 bases and the J segment 5 bases; nucleotides outside the gene matches: 7. The CDR3 sequence is 15 residues long. CDR1 and CDR2 (germline): SGHRS, YFSETQ. Sequenced: PBMCs. The V and J genes are TRBV5-1 and TRBJ2-2, with 8 bases matching TRBD1. This clonotype originated in a man aged 60-69 years with HTLV-1-associated myelopathy (HAM/TSP). The DNA for the CDR3 is TGCGCCAGCAGCCCCGCAGGGGGCGAAACCGGGGAGCTGTTTTTT. Amino acids: CASSPAGGETGELFF.